This T cell receptor (beta chain) was retrieved from a study of T cells in Graves' hyperthyroidism and ophthalmopathy. Trimming cost V 5 bases and J 0 bases; bases outside gene matches: 10. The germline CDR1 and CDR2 sequences are SGHVS and FQNEAQ. The CDR3 spans 18 residues. The source material, RNA transcripts, was used to amplify TCR beta CDR3 regions. The HTBI set primed first-round TCR CDR3 RT-PCR. Each CDR3 protein gets one entry after TCRdb re-called the multiplex PCR reads with MiXCR. The sample lists under 550,000 distinct CDR3 sequences, roughly 13% occurring once. Many counts were recorded for this clonotype.

The clonotype was recovered from a woman in her late teens or twenties with Graves' hyperthyroidism. The rearrangement joins TRBV7-8 to TRBJ2-1; TRBD2 matches 10 bases. Material: blood. The CDR3: CASSQTSASGSSYNEQFF. The CDR3 region has the DNA TGTGCCAGCAGCCAAACGTCGGCTAGCGGGAGCTCCTACAATGAGCAGTTCTTC.